A single sample gave rise to the 23 T cell receptor beta chains below, sequenced in a study of shared clonotypes between healthy human individuals (dated by TCRdb to between 2020 and 2021). The receptor library was made with the immunoSEQ multiplex PCR assay. TCRdb took over this immuneACCESS table, retaining in-frame rearrangements with V and J assigned. Such tables are incomplete; in checked studies, under half of the missing clones stem from an unresolved V gene, and the remainder is unexplained. The sample records about 2.3 million clones, roughly 90% of which are singletons. The ten largest clones represent 0.37% of the sample. Sequences were obtained from naive CD4+ T cells from PBMCs. Interpreted using the paper, the cell subset or site label stands for: CD45RA+ positively selected. The origin of the receptors is a young man in good health. Some clones in this sample may be carry-over from other donors' samples.

The chain joins TRBV30 to TRBJ2-1; D not resolved. Between the trimmed V and J ends, which lost 4 bases and 6 bases, there was a span of 16 bases. The germline V gene has CDR1 GTSNPN and CDR2 SVGIG (reference sequence). CDR3 size: 14 residues. The CDR3 region is CAWTRQLPPNEQFF. The CDR3 DNA reads TGTGCCTGGACGCGGCAGCTCCCCCCCAATGAGCAGTTCTTC.

A single count supports this clone. The chain employs TRBV5-8 and TRBJ1-3; D not resolved. Germline CDR1 and CDR2: SGHTS and YDEGEE. The CDR3 contains 12 residues. The V end was cut by 4 bases, the J end by 5 bases, with 7 bases between. The CDR3 region is CASSLARNTIYF. Here the CDR3 DNA reads TGTGCCAGCAGCCTCGCAAGAAACACCATATATTTT.

The chain employs TRBV10-3 and TRBJ2-7, with 7 bases lining up with TRBD2. Germline-derived CDR1 and CDR2 are ENHRY and SYGVKD. The trim removed 8 bases at V and 5 bases at J, leaving 9 bases unmatched. CDR3 length: 13 amino acids. This CDR3 is CAIWGGSRNEQYF. For the CDR3, the DNA is TGTGCCATCTGGGGCGGGAGCCGGAACGAGCAGTACTTC.

Of note for this clone: The sample holds other DNA sequences that translate to the same CDR3. The chain carries TRBV28 and TRBJ2-5, with 9 bases identical to TRBD2. The V gene's germline CDR1 is MDHEN and CDR2 SYDVKM. This CDR3 has 14 residues. The V segment lost 6 bases and the J segment 5 bases; nucleotides outside the gene matches: 7. The CDR3 loop is CASRLAGVVETQYF. The CDR3, as DNA: TGTGCCAGCAGGTTAGCGGGAGTTGTGGAGACCCAGTACTTC.

The chain couples TRBV5-4 to TRBJ1-5; D is unresolved. The V gene's germline CDR1 is SGHNT and CDR2 YYREEE (reference sequence). Trimming took off 0 bases at V and 5 bases at J, with 6 bases between the two ends. This CDR3 comprises 13 residues. As DNA, the CDR3 is TGTGCCAGCAGCTTGGACGGCCATCAGCCCCAGCATTTT. It yields the protein CASSLDGHQPQHF.

This chain connects TRBV28 to TRBJ2-7, with D hard to call. From germline, CDR1 is MDHEN and CDR2 SYDVKM. The V and J ends lost 3 bases and 0 bases respectively, with 12 bases between them. The CDR3 contains 15 residues. The CDR3 DNA is TGTGCCAGCAGTTTGGGCCCTCACGTCTCCTACGAGCAGTACTTC. Translation gives CASSLGPHVSYEQYF.

V usage is TRBV7-3 and J usage is TRBJ2-3; D uncertain. Germline V gene sequence: CDR1 SGHTA, CDR2 FQGTGA. The CDR3 is 16 residues long. V lost 1 base, J lost 0 bases, and 11 bases lay in between. CDR3: CASSLKVLGSTDTQYF. For the CDR3, the DNA is TGTGCCAGCAGCTTAAAGGTCCTCGGGAGCACAGATACGCAGTATTTT.

Details on this clone: The sample contains more than one DNA sequence encoding this CDR3. The J gene is TRBJ1-2, the V gene TRBV7-9; D unresolved. This CDR3 comprises 13 residues. Per germline, CDR1 SEHNR and CDR2 FQNEAQ (reference sequence). V lost 0 bases, J lost 0 bases, and 2 bases lay in between. The CDR3 DNA is TGTGCCAGCAGCTTAGCAGCTAACTATGGCTACACCTTC. Its protein product is CASSLAANYGYTF.

Here the CDR3 reads CASTAGYGRNQPQHF. CDR3 nucleotides: TGTGCCAGCACCGCAGGCTACGGGAGGAATCAGCCCCAGCATTTT. V usage is TRBV28 and J usage is TRBJ1-5, with D unclear. The germline V gene has CDR1 MDHEN and CDR2 SYDVKM. Trimming pared 7 bases from V and 4 bases from J, leaving 17 bases between. This CDR3 spans 15 amino acids.

The chain employs TRBV29-1 and TRBJ2-3, with TRBD1 matching over 9 bases. Per the germline V gene, CDR1 is SQVTM and CDR2 is ANQGSEA. The trim removed 6 bases at V and 6 bases at J, leaving 4 bases unmatched. CDR3 length: 12 residues. CDR3 amino acids: CSVRTGADTQYF. CDR3 coding DNA: TGCAGCGTGCGGACAGGGGCGGATACGCAGTATTTT.

The CDR3 sequence: CASTADRATYEQYF. The CDR3 nucleotides are TGTGCCAGCACCGCGGACAGGGCAACCTACGAGCAGTACTTC. The chain combines TRBV6-1 with TRBJ2-7, with 8 positions matching TRBD1. V shed 7 bases and J 2 bases; nucleotides not matched to a gene: 7. CDR1 and CDR2 (germline): MNHNS, SASEGT. The CDR3 has 14 residues.

The chain carries TRBV18 and TRBJ1-2, with D tentatively TRBD1 (5 bases). CDR1 and CDR2 (germline): KGHSH, LQKENI. Trimming shortened V by 4 bases and J by 5 bases, and 14 bases separated the two germline ends. The CDR3 length is 14 residues. The DNA for the CDR3 is TGTGCCAGCTCACTAGAGGGGTTTGAATATGGCTACACCTTC. It codes for CASSLEGFEYGYTF.

The CDR3 loop is CATSRSLGNHGYTF. For the CDR3, the DNA is TGTGCCACCAGCCGGAGCTTGGGGAACCATGGCTACACCTTC. The chain is built from TRBV15 and TRBJ1-2; the D is unclear. V lost 5 bases and J 6 bases, leaving 16 bases between the germline ends. Germline assignment: CDR1 LNHNV and CDR2 YYDKDF (reference sequence). This CDR3 comprises 14 residues.

Concerning this clone: Other DNA sequences in the same sample also yield this CDR3. This rearrangement joins TRBV6-6 to TRBJ2-7; no reliable D call. This CDR3 is 12 amino acids long. Germline loops: CDR1 MNHNY, CDR2 SVGAGI (reference sequence). The V end was cut by 2 bases, the J end by 4 bases, with 6 bases between. The CDR3: CASSYSDYEQYF. The CDR3 nucleotides read TGTGCCAGCAGTTACAGTGATTACGAGCAGTACTTC.

This chain uses TRBV28 with TRBJ2-7, with 8 positions matching TRBD2. CDR1 is MDHEN and CDR2 is SYDVKM in the germline V gene. V lost 5 bases to trimming and J lost 2 bases; unmatched junction nucleotides: 8. This CDR3 is built from 15 residues. CDR3 protein: CASSQTSVSTYEQYF. The CDR3 nucleotides are TGTGCCAGCAGTCAGACTAGCGTTTCAACCTACGAGCAGTACTTC.

The chain recombines TRBV28 with TRBJ2-1, with 14 bases identical to TRBD2. After removal of 4 bases from V and 9 bases from J, the junction contained 8 bases not matched to a gene. Per the germline V gene, CDR1 is MDHEN and CDR2 is SYDVKM. The CDR3 totals 16 residues. CDR3 nucleotide sequence: TGTGCCAGCAGTTCACCCGGGACTAGCGGGAGAGGTGAGCAGTTCTTC. This sequence encodes CASSSPGTSGRGEQFF.

The J gene is TRBJ1-5, the V gene TRBV19; 7 bases line up with TRBD1. J lost 6 bases, V lost 4 bases, and 3 bases had no gene match. Germline-derived CDR1 and CDR2 are LNHDA and SQIVND (reference sequence). This CDR3 is built from 13 residues. The CDR3 sequence is CASSTRGPQPQHF. The CDR3 DNA reads as TGTGCCAGTAGTACGAGGGGGCCTCAGCCCCAGCATTTT.

V is TRBV27 and J is TRBJ2-7, with D unclear. The CDR3 is 15 amino acids. Trimming cost V 0 bases and J 2 bases, with 11 bases left between them. Germline loops: CDR1 MNHEY, CDR2 SMNVEV (reference sequence). The CDR3 DNA reads as TGTGCCAGCAGTTTATCGTCTGGCAGAACCTACGAGCAGTACTTC. This gives the protein CASSLSSGRTYEQYF.

The chain employs TRBV9 and TRBJ2-6; no reliable D call. Germline CDR1 and CDR2: SGDLS and YYNGEE. The CDR3 loop spans 17 amino acids. V shed 7 bases and J shed 5 bases, with 22 bases lying between them. The chain's CDR3 is CASSIQFKQSRANVLTF. CDR3 nucleotide sequence: TGTGCCAGCTCAATCCAGTTCAAACAAAGTCGGGCCAACGTCCTGACTTTC.

Points on this clone: The sample holds other DNA sequences that translate to the same CDR3. The genes are TRBV18 and TRBJ2-5; weak D call: TRBD2 (5 bases). Germline CDR1 reads KGHSH; CDR2 reads LQKENI. The CDR3 is 14 amino acids. Trimming pared 6 bases from V and 1 base from J, leaving 12 bases between. The CDR3 nucleotides read TGTGCCAGCTCGCGGTCCAGCGGCCAAGAGACCCAGTACTTC. Translation gives CASSRSSGQETQYF.

The rearrangement joins TRBV6-5 to TRBJ2-7; the match to TRBD2 covers 8 bases. There are 15 residues in the CDR3. Germline assignment: CDR1 MNHEY and CDR2 SVGAGI. J was trimmed by 2 bases and V by 2 bases; bases with no gene match: 5. The CDR3 spells CASSYTRTSTYEQYF. The CDR3 nucleotides read TGTGCCAGCAGTTACACTAGGACTAGCACCTACGAGCAGTACTTC.

A remark on this clone: This sample also contains other DNA sequences that code for the same CDR3. The chain employs TRBV2 and TRBJ1-5; D is uncertain. Per germline, CDR1 SNHLY and CDR2 FYNNEI. Trimming removed 5 bases at V and 1 base at J, with 6 bases between. The CDR3 consists of 13 residues. CDR3 DNA: TGTGCCAGCAGTACAGAGAGCAATCAGCCCCAGCATTTT. Translated: CASSTESNQPQHF.

The chain recombines TRBV27 with TRBJ1-5, with no clear D. V lost 7 bases and J 5 bases, leaving 18 bases between the germline ends. The germline CDR1 and CDR2 sequences are MNHEY and SMNVEV (reference sequence). This CDR3 comprises 15 residues. The CDR3 DNA reads TGTGCCAGCAAAGGGAAGGGCATGATTTATCAGCCCCAGCATTTT. This translates into CASKGKGMIYQPQHF.